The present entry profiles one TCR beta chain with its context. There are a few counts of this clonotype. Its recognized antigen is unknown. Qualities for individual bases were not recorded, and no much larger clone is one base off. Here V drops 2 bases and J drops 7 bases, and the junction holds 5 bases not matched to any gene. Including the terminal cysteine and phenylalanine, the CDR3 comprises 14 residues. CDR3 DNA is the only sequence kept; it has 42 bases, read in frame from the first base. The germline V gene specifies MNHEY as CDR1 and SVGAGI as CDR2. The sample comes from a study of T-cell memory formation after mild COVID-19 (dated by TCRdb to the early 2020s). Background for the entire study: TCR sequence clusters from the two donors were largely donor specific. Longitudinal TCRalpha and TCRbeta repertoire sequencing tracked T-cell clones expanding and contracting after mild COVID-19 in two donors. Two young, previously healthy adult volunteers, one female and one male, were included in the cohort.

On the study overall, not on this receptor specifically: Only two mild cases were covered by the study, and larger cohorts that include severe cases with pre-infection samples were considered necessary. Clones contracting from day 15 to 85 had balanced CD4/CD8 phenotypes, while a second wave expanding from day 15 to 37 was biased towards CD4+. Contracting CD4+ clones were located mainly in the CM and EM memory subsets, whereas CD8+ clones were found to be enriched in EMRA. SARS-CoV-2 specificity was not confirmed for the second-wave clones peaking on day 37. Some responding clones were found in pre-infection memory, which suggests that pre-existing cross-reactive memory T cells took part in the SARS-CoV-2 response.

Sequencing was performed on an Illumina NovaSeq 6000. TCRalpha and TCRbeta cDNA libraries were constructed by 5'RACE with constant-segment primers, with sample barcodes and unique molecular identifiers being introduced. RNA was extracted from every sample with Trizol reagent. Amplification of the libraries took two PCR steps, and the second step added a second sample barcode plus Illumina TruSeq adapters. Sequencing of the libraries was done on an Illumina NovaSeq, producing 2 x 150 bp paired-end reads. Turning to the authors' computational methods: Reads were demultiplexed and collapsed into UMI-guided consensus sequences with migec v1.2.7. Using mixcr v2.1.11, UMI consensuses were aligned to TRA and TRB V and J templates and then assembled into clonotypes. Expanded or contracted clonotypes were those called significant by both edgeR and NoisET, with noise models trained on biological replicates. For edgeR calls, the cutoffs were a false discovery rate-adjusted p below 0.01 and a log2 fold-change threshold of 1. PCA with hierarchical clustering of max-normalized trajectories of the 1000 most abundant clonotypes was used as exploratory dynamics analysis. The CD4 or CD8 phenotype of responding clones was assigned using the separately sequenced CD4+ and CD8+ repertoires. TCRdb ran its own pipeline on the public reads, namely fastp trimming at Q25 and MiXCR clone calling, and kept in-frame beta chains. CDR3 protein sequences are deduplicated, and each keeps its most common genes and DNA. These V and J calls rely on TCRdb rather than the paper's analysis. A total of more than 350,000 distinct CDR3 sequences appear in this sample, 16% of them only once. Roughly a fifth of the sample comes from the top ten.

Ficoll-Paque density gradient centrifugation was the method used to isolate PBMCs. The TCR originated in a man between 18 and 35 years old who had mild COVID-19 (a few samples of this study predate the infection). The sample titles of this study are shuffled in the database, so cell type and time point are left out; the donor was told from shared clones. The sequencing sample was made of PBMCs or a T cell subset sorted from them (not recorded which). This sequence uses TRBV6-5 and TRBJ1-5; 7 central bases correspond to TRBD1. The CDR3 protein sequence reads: CASSYGQVGQPQHF. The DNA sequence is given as TGTGCCAGCAGTTACGGACAGGTTGGGCAGCCCCAGCATTTT.